The clone carrying this TCR beta chain was picked up a small number of times. The target antigen is unknown. The data derive from a study of cytomegalovirus exposure and HLA in healthy donors. Study-level points and caveats: There were 160 or so TCR beta chains listed as cytomegalovirus-associated. For presence/absence analyses, sequencing depth was assumed to be roughly uniform across donors.

The J segment lost 2 bases and the V segment lost 2 bases, leaving 8 bases of the junction unmatched. Germline CDR1 is SGHNT and CDR2 is YYREEE (reference sequence). The CDR3 covers 17 residues. The study ran its PCR with 60 Vbeta and 13 Jbeta primers. Methods used by the authors: In a later analysis, of 80 million to 90 million unique beta chains, roughly 9.9 million appeared in at least two donors. The method was immunoSEQ multiplex PCR; TCRdb's version includes in-frame clones alone and lacks a portion of them. From that table come the V and J calls and clone size; the DNA was used to work out D and trimming. This table has approximately 100,000 clones, around 10% appearing once.

This TCR was sampled from a man aged 45-65 years in good health and CMV-seropositive. The sequenced sample consisted of PBMCs. The chain carries TRBV5-4 and TRBJ1-1; 11 bases agree with TRBD1. The DNA of the CDR3 is TGTGCCAGCAGCTTCGGAGGGACAGGGGGTATTAACACTGAAGCTTTCTTT. It translates to CASSFGGTGGINTEAFF.